These 32 T cell receptor beta chains originate from one sample sequenced in a study of sequential checkpoint blockade in melanoma. TCRdb's copy holds only in-frame clones and misses some; the assay was immunoSEQ multiplex PCR. Of roughly 17,000 clones in the sample, 70% were seen once. Treatment given: randomized to nivolumab then ipilimumab (arm A) or the reverse (arm B). Sample: CD8+ T cells sorted from blood (inferred from file names), taken from a patient given nivolumab and ipilimumab in sequence. The receptors were sampled from a human donor with melanoma.

The chain recombines TRBV7-8 with TRBJ2-7; no reliable D call. Trimming stripped 2 bases from V and 7 bases from J, with 9 bases between. CDR1 SGHVS and CDR2 FQNEAQ come from the germline V gene. The CDR3 spans 12 residues. This CDR3 is CASSLSRREQYF. In DNA, the CDR3 is TGTGCCAGCAGCTTATCTAGGCGTGAGCAGTACTTC.

The J gene is TRBJ2-2, the V gene TRBV7-3; TRBD1 matches 9 bases. The CDR3 runs 15 residues. Germline V gene sequence: CDR1 SGHTA, CDR2 FQGTGA. V trimming: 3 bases; J trimming: 7 bases; junction bases outside the gene matches: 6. In DNA, the CDR3 is TGTGCCAGCAGCTTCTCGACAGGGGGTGACGGGGAGCTGTTTTTT. Its protein product is CASSFSTGGDGELFF.

V usage is TRBV27 and J usage is TRBJ2-7, with 12 positions matching TRBD2. The CDR3 is 16 residues long. V was pared by 0 bases and J by 3 bases, with 3 bases of the junction left unmatched. The germline gives CDR1 MNHEY, CDR2 SMNVEV (reference sequence). DNA of the CDR3: TGTGCCAGCAGTTTATCGGGACTAGCGGGTTACTACGAGCAGTACTTC. Residues: CASSLSGLAGYYEQYF.

The V call is TRBV4-2, the J call TRBJ1-4; 7 nucleotides align to TRBD1. The germline V gene has CDR1 LGHNA and CDR2 YNFKEQ. The trim removed 1 base at V and 6 bases at J, leaving 2 bases unmatched. The CDR3 is 14 amino acids. CDR3 sequence reads: CASSQGTGDEKLFF. The CDR3 DNA sequence: TGTGCCAGCAGCCAAGGAACAGGGGATGAAAAACTGTTTTTT.

The chain has TRBV4-2 and TRBJ1-1; the D gene is possibly TRBD1 (6 bases). Trimming pared 3 bases from V and 1 base from J, leaving 12 bases between. The CDR3 consists of 15 residues. Germline lookup yields CDR1 LGHNA and CDR2 YNFKEQ. DNA for the CDR3: TGTGCCAGCAGCCAGGTGACAGGAAGGAACACTGAAGCTTTCTTT. As protein: CASSQVTGRNTEAFF.

The chain uses TRBV5-8 and TRBJ1-2; D perhaps matches TRBD1 (5 bases). Trimming pared 4 bases from V and 1 base from J, leaving 11 bases between. Germline CDR1 SGHTS, CDR2 YDEGEE. The CDR3 is made up of 14 amino acids. CDR3 residues: CASSGAAFNYGYTF. CDR3 DNA sequence: TGTGCCAGCAGCGGGGCGGCCTTTAACTATGGCTACACCTTC.

The chain is built from TRBV29-1 and TRBJ2-2; D gene unclear. This CDR3 has 13 amino acids. Germline CDR1 SQVTM, CDR2 ANQGSEA. V lost 4 bases and J 0 bases, leaving 6 bases between the germline ends. CDR3 coding DNA: TGCAGCGTTGTTAGAACGAACACCGGGGAGCTGTTTTTT. This codes for CSVVRTNTGELFF.

The chain carries TRBV2 and TRBJ2-7; maybe TRBD1 (6 bases). This CDR3 is built from 16 residues. V lost 7 bases and J lost 0, with 19 bases in between. Germline V lookup: CDR1 SNHLY, CDR2 FYNNEI. The CDR3 DNA reads as TGTGCCAGCATGAGGACAGTACTGCGGAGCTCCTACGAGCAGTACTTC. Residues: CASMRTVLRSSYEQYF. Supplemented by reference TRBV2 and TRBJ2-7, the full variable domain reads EPEVTQTPSHQVTQMGQEVILRCVPISNHLYFYWYRQILGQKVEFLVSFYNNEISEKSEIFDDQFSVERPDGSNFTLKIRSTKLEDSAMYFCASMRTVLRSSYEQYFGPGTRLTVT.

The rearrangement links TRBV15 to TRBJ1-5, with 10 bases aligning to TRBD1. The CDR3 loop spans 16 amino acids. Germline CDR1 is LNHNV and CDR2 is YYDKDF (reference sequence). V lost 1 base to trimming and J lost 6 bases; unmatched junction nucleotides: 6. The CDR3 bases are TGTGCCACCAGCAGAGCTAGACAGGGGGCGCGTCAGCCCCAGCATTTT. Translation gives CATSRARQGARQPQHF.

This chain uses TRBV6-1 with TRBJ2-3; 11 nucleotides agree with TRBD2. CDR1 MNHNS and CDR2 SASEGT come from the germline V gene. This CDR3 spans 15 amino acids. Trimming took 6 bases from V and 3 from J; bases not matched to a gene: 5. In DNA, the CDR3 is TGTGCCAGCAGCGTAGCGGGAGGGCCTACAGATACGCAGTATTTT. Amino acids: CASSVAGGPTDTQYF.

The chain couples TRBV5-1 to TRBJ1-2; no reliable D call. Deletions cut 5 bases from V and 1 base from J, with 9 bases between. The CDR3 consists of 13 residues. CDR1 and CDR2 from the germline V gene are SGHRS and YFSETQ. The CDR3 protein is CASSRDINYGYTF. The CDR3 region has the DNA TGCGCCAGCAGTCGAGACATTAACTATGGCTACACCTTC.

V gene TRBV6-5 combines with J gene TRBJ2-1, with 11 bases identical to TRBD2. CDR1 and CDR2 (germline): MNHEY, SVGAGI. V dropped 2 bases and J dropped 8; count of bases not matched to a gene: 5. CDR3 length equals 15 residues. The CDR3 protein is CASSYATSGIDEQFF. CDR3 bases: TGTGCCAGCAGTTACGCGACTAGCGGGATCGATGAGCAGTTCTTC.

This clone was observed a few times. The chain links TRBV7-2 to TRBJ2-1, with 9 bases lining up with TRBD2. CDR3 length: 16 residues. CDR1 SGHTA and CDR2 FQGNSA come from the germline V gene. With 1 base clipped from V and 6 bases from J, the junction kept 7 bases outside the gene matches. As DNA, the CDR3 is TGTGCCAGCAGCTTAGGGGCGGGGGGGGTAGTCAATGAGCAGTTCTTC. This encodes CASSLGAGGVVNEQFF. The full variable domain, in which reference TRBV7-2 and TRBJ2-1 provide the parts outside the CDR3, is GAGVSQSPSNKVTEKGKDVELRCDPISGHTALYWYRQSLGQGLEFLIYFQGNSAPDKSGLPSDRFSAERTGGSVSTLTIQRTQQEDSAVYLCASSLGAGGVVNEQFFGPGTRLTVL.

This chain uses TRBV29-1 with TRBJ2-3, with unresolved D. Germline V gene data show CDR1 as SQVTM and CDR2 as ANQGSEA. V lost 4 bases and J lost 5, with 4 bases in between. The CDR3 has 10 amino acids. The CDR3 loop reads CSVVVDTQYF. The CDR3 bases are TGCAGCGTTGTCGTAGATACGCAGTATTTT.

This sequence joins TRBV13 and TRBJ2-1, with 7 bases that match TRBD1. The CDR3 has 14 residues. In germline, CDR1 is PRHDT, CDR2 FYEKMQ (reference sequence). Trimming at V came to 5 bases and at J to 10 bases, leaving 11 bases not matched to a gene. Here the CDR3 reads CASSTGAQLREQFF. Written as DNA, the CDR3 is TGTGCCAGCAGCACAGGGGCACAACTAAGGGAGCAGTTCTTC.

V and J are TRBV11-2 and TRBJ2-2; 7 nucleotides agree with TRBD2. Germline values: CDR1 SGHAT, CDR2 FQNNGV. The CDR3 contains 16 residues. J gave up 2 bases and V 5 bases, and 8 bases lay outside the gene matches. The CDR3 loop reads CASSPTLAVNTGELFF. In DNA, the CDR3 is TGTGCCAGCAGCCCTACCCTAGCGGTAAACACCGGGGAGCTGTTTTTT.

The genes are TRBV27 and TRBJ1-2; the D is unclear. Germline-derived CDR1 and CDR2 are MNHEY and SMNVEV (reference sequence). The CDR3 is 13 residues long. Trimming shortened V by 3 bases and J by 4 bases, and 9 bases separated the two germline ends. The DNA of the CDR3 is TGTGCCAGCAGTTTCTCATTAGCCTATGGCTACACCTTC. This translates into CASSFSLAYGYTF.

This clone has only one observation. The V and J genes are TRBV27 and TRBJ1-1; D call uncertain. CDR1 is MNHEY, CDR2 SMNVEV, per germline (reference sequence). The CDR3 totals 14 residues. Trimming stripped 4 bases from V and 3 bases from J, with 12 bases between. This chain's CDR3 is CASSSPGLDTEAFF. The CDR3 nucleotides read TGTGCCAGCAGTTCCCCGGGATTAGACACTGAAGCTTTCTTT.

The chain links TRBV28 to TRBJ1-5; a possible D gene is TRBD1 (6 bases). CDR1 is MDHEN and CDR2 is SYDVKM in the germline V gene. Deletions cut 2 bases from V and 10 bases from J, with 15 bases between. The CDR3 contains 14 residues. Here the CDR3 reads CASSLRRQVFPQHF. CDR3 DNA: TGTGCCAGCAGTTTACGGAGACAGGTTTTTCCCCAGCATTTT.

The chain joins TRBV7-3 to TRBJ2-7; D ambiguous. The V end lost 5 bases, the J end lost 3 bases, and 11 bases lay between the germline ends. Germline CDR1 reads SGHTA; CDR2 reads FQGTGA. The CDR3 totals 13 residues. CDR3 protein: CASSPSTGYEQYF. CDR3 in DNA: TGTGCCAGCAGCCCTTCGACGGGCTACGAGCAGTACTTC.

The chain is built from TRBV6-1 and TRBJ1-6; 9 bases line up with TRBD1. The CDR3 is 15 residues long. Per germline, CDR1 MNHNS and CDR2 SASEGT. J gave up 7 bases and V 4 bases, and 5 bases lay outside the gene matches. CDR3 in amino acids: CASSVLQGANSPLHF. DNA of the CDR3: TGTGCCAGCAGTGTATTACAGGGGGCGAATTCACCCCTCCACTTT.

This chain uses TRBV7-9 with TRBJ1-2, with 9 bases aligning to TRBD1. Trimming cost V 0 bases and J 0 bases; bases outside gene matches: 5. The CDR3 is 17 residues long. Looked up from germline, CDR1 is SEHNR and CDR2 is FQNEAQ (reference sequence). The CDR3 is CASSLALRQGANYGYTF. Written as DNA, the CDR3 is TGTGCCAGCAGCTTAGCGCTAAGACAGGGGGCTAACTATGGCTACACCTTC.

This chain connects TRBV27 to TRBJ2-7, with 10 bases lining up with TRBD1. Trimming took 5 bases from V and 6 from J; bases not matched to a gene: 10. Germline values: CDR1 MNHEY, CDR2 SMNVEV (reference sequence). The CDR3 contains 15 residues. The CDR3 bases are TGTGCCAGCAGTCCATCGACAGGGGGCAGGGTCGAGCAGTACTTC. Its translation is CASSPSTGGRVEQYF.

The V gene is TRBV27, the J gene TRBJ2-3; 10 bases align to TRBD2. This CDR3 spans 16 amino acids. CDR1 is MNHEY, CDR2 SMNVEV, per germline (reference sequence). J gave up 1 base and V 0 bases, and 1 base lay outside the gene matches. CDR3 coding DNA: TGTGCCAGCAGTTTATCTGGGACTAGCGGCACAGATACGCAGTATTTT. This codes for CASSLSGTSGTDTQYF.

V and J are TRBV27 and TRBJ2-7, with TRBD1 matching over 9 bases. The CDR3 length is 16 residues. The germline CDR1 and CDR2 sequences are MNHEY and SMNVEV (reference sequence). J gave up 0 bases and V 2 bases, and 5 bases lay outside the gene matches. The CDR3 DNA reads TGTGCCAGCAGTTTAACGGGGACAGGGAGCTCCTACGAGCAGTACTTC. Encoded protein: CASSLTGTGSSYEQYF.

The rearrangement joins TRBV28 to TRBJ2-7, with D possibly being TRBD1 (6 bases). The length of the CDR3 is 14 residues. In germline, CDR1 is MDHEN, CDR2 SYDVKM. Deletions cut 3 bases from V and 3 bases from J, with 12 bases between. The CDR3 here is CASSFWTVRYEQYF. The CDR3 region has the DNA TGTGCCAGCAGTTTTTGGACAGTACGCTACGAGCAGTACTTC.

The chain recombines TRBV5-8 with TRBJ1-2; D is unresolved. Per the germline V gene, CDR1 is SGHTS and CDR2 is YDEGEE. The V and J ends lost 0 bases and 4 bases respectively, with 7 bases between them. The CDR3 has 13 amino acids. CDR3 residues: CASSLGPSYGYTF. Here the CDR3 DNA reads TGTGCCAGCAGCTTGGGTCCCTCCTATGGCTACACCTTC.

The chain carries TRBV4-3 and TRBJ2-3; maybe TRBD2 (5 bases). The CDR3 loop spans 15 amino acids. Between the trimmed V and J ends, which lost 4 bases and 0 bases, there was a span of 11 bases. The germline V gene encodes CDR1 LGHNA and CDR2 YSLEER. CDR3 residues: CASSRGLSSTDTQYF. CDR3 bases: TGCGCCAGCAGCCGAGGGCTGTCTAGCACAGATACGCAGTATTTT.

This sequence joins TRBV6-6 and TRBJ2-3; TRBD2 might be the D (6 bases). Germline V CDR1 and CDR2: MNHNY, SVGAGI (reference sequence). V lost 2 bases and J 3 bases, leaving 9 bases between the germline ends. The CDR3 contains 14 residues. As DNA, the CDR3 is TGTGCCAGCAGTTACGGGGGGAATACAGATACGCAGTATTTT. Its translation: CASSYGGNTDTQYF.

J is TRBJ2-7 and V is TRBV7-2, with 10 bases fitting TRBD2. V lost 1 base to trimming and J lost 5 bases; unmatched junction nucleotides: 8. This CDR3 comprises 16 residues. The germline V gene has CDR1 SGHTA and CDR2 FQGNSA. The CDR3 DNA reads TGTGCCAGCAGCTTAGTAAGTAGCGGGAGGATCCACGAGCAGTACTTC. Its translation is CASSLVSSGRIHEQYF.

This chain uses TRBV5-6 with TRBJ2-3; tentative D call: TRBD2 (6 bases). The germline V and J ends were trimmed by 7 bases and 2 bases, with 11 bases remaining between them. In germline, CDR1 is SGHDT, CDR2 YYEEEE. The CDR3 runs 13 residues. The CDR3 nucleotides are TGTGCCAGCCTGCGGGGTTACACAGATACGCAGTATTTT. Translation gives CASLRGYTDTQYF.

Here the CDR3 reads CASSYGGEGYTF. The CDR3 DNA reads TGTGCCAGCAGTTACGGGGGGGAGGGCTACACCTTC. This chain joins TRBV6-5 and TRBJ1-2, with TRBD1 as a possible D gene (5 bases). V was trimmed by 2 bases and J by 8 bases, leaving 9 bases between them. This CDR3 spans 12 amino acids. In germline, CDR1 is MNHEY, CDR2 SVGAGI.